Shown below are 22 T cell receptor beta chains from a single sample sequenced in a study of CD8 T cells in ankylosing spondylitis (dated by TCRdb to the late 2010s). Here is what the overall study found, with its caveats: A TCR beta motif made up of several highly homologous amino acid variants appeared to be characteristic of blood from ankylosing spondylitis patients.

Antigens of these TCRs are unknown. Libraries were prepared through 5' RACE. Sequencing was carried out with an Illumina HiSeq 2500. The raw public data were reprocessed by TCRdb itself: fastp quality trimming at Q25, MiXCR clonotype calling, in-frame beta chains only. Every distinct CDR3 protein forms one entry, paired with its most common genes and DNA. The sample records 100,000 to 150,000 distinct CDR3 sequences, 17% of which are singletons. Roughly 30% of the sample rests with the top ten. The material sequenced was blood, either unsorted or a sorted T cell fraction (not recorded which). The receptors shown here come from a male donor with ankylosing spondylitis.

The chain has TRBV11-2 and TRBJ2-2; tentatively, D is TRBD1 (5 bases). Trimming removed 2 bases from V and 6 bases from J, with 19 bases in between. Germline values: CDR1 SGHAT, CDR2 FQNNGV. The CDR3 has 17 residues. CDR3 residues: CASSLNGQGGFSGELFF. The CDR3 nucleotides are TGTGCCAGCAGCTTAAACGGGCAGGGTGGTTTCTCCGGGGAGCTGTTTTTT.

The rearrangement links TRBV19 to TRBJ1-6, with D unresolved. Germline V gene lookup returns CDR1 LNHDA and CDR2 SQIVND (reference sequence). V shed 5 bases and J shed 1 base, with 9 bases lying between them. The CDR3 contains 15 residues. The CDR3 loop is CASSFEASYNSPLHF. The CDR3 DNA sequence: TGTGCCAGTAGTTTTGAGGCGTCCTATAATTCACCCCTCCACTTT.

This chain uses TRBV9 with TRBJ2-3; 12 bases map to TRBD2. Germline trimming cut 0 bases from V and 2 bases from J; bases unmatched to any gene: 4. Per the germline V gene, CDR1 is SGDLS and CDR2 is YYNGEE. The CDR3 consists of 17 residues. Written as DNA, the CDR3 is TGTGCCAGCAGCGTAGCAACTAGCGGGAGGAACACAGATACGCAGTATTTT. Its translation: CASSVATSGRNTDTQYF.

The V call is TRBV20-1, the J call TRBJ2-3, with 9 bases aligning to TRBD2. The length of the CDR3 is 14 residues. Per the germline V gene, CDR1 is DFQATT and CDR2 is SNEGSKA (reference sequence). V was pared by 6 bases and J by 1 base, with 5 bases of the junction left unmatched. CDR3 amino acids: CSALRLAGTDTQYF. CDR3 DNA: TGCAGTGCCCTTAGACTAGCGGGCACAGATACGCAGTATTTT.

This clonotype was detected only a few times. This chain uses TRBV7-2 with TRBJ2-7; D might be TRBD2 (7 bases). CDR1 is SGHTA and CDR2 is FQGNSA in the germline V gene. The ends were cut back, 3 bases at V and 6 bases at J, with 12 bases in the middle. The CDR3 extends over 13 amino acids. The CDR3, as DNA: TGTGCCAGCAGCTTGGGGGGGCACTCCGAGCAGTACTTC. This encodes CASSLGGHSEQYF. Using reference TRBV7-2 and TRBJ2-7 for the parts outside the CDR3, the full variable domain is GAGVSQSPSNKVTEKGKDVELRCDPISGHTALYWYRQSLGQGLEFLIYFQGNSAPDKSGLPSDRFSAERTGGSVSTLTIQRTQQEDSAVYLCASSLGGHSEQYFGPGTRLTVT.

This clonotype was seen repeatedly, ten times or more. This CDR3 reads CATSRIPGETQYF. The CDR3 DNA reads as TGTGCCACCAGCAGAATACCCGGGGAGACCCAGTACTTC. This chain uses TRBV15 with TRBJ2-5; no definite D call. The V gene's germline CDR1 is LNHNV and CDR2 YYDKDF (reference sequence). This CDR3 contains 13 residues. The V end was cut by 2 bases, the J end by 5 bases, with 9 bases between.

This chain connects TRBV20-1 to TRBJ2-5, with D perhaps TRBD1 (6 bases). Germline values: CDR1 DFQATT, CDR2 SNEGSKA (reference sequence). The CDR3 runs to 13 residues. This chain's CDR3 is CRPGRDTQETQYF. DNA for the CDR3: TGCAGACCCGGACGGGACACCCAAGAGACCCAGTACTTC.

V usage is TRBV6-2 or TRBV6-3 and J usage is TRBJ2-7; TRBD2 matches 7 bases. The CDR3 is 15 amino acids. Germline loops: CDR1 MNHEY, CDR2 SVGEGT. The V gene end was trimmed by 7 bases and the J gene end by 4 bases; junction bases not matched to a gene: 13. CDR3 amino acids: CASTSRASGPYEQYF. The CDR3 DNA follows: TGTGCCAGCACCTCCCGTGCTAGCGGTCCTTACGAGCAGTACTTC.

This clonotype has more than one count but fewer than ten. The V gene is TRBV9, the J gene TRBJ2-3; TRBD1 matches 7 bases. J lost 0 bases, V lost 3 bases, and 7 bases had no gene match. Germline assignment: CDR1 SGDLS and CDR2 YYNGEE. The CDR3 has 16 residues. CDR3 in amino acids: CASSAGTETSTDTQYF. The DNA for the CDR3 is TGTGCCAGCAGCGCCGGGACAGAGACTAGCACAGATACGCAGTATTTT. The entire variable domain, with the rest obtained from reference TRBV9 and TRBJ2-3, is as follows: DSGVTQTPKHLITATGQRVTLRCSPRSGDLSVYWYQQSLDQGLQFLIQYYNGEERAKGNILERFSAQQFPDLHSELNLSSLELGDSALYFCASSAGTETSTDTQYFGPGTRLTVL.

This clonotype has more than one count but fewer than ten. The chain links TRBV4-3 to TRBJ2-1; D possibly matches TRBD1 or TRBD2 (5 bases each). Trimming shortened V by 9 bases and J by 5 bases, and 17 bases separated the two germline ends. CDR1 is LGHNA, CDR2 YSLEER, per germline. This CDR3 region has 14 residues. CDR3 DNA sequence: TGCGCCAGGGTAAAGGGGCAGGGAGACAATGAGCAGTTCTTC. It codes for CARVKGQGDNEQFF.

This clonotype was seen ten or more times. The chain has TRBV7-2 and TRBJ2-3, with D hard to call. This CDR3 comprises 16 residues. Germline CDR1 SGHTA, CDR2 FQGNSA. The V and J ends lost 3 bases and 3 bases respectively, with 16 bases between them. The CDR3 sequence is CASSFLRKALTDTQYF. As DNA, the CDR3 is TGTGCCAGCAGCTTCCTAAGGAAAGCGTTAACAGATACGCAGTATTTT.

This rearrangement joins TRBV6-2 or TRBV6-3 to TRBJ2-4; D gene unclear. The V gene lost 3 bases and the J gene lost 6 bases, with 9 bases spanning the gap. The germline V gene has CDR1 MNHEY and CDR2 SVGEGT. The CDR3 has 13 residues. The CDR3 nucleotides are TGTGCCAGCAGTTATAGTGCCGGAAACATTCAGTACTTC. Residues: CASSYSAGNIQYF.

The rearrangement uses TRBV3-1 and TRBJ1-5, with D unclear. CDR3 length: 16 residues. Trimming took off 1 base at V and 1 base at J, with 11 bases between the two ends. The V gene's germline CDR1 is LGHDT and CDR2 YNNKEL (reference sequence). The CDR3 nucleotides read TGTGCCAGCAGCCAAGGGTTGTTCCGAAGCAATCAGCCCCAGCATTTT. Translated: CASSQGLFRSNQPQHF.

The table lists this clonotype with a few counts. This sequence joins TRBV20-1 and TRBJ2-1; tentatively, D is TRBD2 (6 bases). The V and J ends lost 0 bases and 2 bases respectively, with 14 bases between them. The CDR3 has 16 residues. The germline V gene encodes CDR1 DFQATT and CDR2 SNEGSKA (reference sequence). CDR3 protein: CSARDLLAAPYNEQFF. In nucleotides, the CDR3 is TGCAGTGCTAGAGATCTTTTAGCGGCACCCTACAATGAGCAGTTCTTC.

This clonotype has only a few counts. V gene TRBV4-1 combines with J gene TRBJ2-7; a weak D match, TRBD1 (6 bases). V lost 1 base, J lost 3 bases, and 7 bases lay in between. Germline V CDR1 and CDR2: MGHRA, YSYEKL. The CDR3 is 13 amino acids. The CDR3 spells CASSQGTVYEQYF. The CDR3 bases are TGCGCCAGCAGCCAAGGGACAGTCTACGAGCAGTACTTC.

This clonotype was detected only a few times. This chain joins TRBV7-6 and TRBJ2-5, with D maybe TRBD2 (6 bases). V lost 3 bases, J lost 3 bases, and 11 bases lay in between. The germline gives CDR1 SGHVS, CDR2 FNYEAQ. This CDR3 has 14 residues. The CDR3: CASSLGLGKETQYF. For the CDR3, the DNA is TGTGCCAGCAGCTTGGGACTTGGAAAAGAGACCCAGTACTTC.

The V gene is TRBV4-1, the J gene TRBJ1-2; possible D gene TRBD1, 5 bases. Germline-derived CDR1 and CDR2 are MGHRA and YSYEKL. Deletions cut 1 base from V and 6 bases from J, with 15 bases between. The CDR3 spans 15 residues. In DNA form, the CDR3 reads TGCGCCAGCAGCCAAGCTCCGGGGGAAAATAATGGCTACACCTTC. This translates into CASSQAPGENNGYTF.

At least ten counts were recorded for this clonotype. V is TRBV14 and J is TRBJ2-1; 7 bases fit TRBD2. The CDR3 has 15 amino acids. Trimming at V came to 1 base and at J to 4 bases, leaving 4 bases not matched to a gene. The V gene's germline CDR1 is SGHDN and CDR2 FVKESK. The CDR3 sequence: CASSQVSGPYNEQFF. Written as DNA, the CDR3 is TGTGCCAGCAGCCAAGTTAGCGGGCCGTACAATGAGCAGTTCTTC.

The CDR3 DNA sequence: TGTGCCAGCAGTTACACGACTAGCGGGAAATACGAGCAGTACTTC. Translated: CASSYTTSGKYEQYF. This sequence joins TRBV6-2 or TRBV6-3 and TRBJ2-7; 11 positions agree with TRBD2. Germline V gene data show CDR1 as MNHEY and CDR2 as SVGEGT. CDR3 length: 15 amino acids. The V segment lost 2 bases and the J segment 4 bases; nucleotides outside the gene matches: 4.

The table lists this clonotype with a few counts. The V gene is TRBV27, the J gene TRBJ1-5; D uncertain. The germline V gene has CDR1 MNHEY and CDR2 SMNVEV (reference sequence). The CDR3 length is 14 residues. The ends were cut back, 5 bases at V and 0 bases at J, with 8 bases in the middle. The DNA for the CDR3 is TGTGCCAGCAGTCCGGAACCTAGCAATCAGCCCCAGCATTTT. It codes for CASSPEPSNQPQHF.

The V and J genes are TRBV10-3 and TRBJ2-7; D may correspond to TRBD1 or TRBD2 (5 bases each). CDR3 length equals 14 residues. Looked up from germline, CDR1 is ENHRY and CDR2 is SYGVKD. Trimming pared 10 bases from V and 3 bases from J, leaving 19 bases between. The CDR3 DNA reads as TGTGCCACCAGATCCGGGACGGGGTACTACGAGCAGTACTTC. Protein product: CATRSGTGYYEQYF.

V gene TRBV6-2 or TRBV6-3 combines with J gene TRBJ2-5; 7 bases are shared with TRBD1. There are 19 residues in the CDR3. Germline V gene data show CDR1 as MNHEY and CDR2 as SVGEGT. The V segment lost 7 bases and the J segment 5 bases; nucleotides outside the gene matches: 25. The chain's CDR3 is CASTALRTGKGPMDETQYF. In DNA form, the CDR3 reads TGTGCCAGCACTGCCCTGAGGACAGGAAAAGGACCGATGGATGAGACCCAGTACTTC.